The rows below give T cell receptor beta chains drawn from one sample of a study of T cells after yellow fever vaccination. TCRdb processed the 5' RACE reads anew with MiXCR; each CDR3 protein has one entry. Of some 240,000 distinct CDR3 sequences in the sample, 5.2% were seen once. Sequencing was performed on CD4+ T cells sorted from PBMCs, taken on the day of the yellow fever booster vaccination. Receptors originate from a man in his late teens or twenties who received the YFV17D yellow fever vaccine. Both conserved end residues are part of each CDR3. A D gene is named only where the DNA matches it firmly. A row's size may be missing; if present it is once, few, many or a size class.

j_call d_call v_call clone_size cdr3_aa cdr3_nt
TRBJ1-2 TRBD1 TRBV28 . CASSRGQGREYGYTF TGTGCCAGCAGTAGGGGACAGGGAAGAGAATATGGCTACACCTTC
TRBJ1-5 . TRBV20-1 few CSASTKIYQPQHF TGCAGTGCTAGCACCAAGATCTACCAGCCCCAGCATTTT
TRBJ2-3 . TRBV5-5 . CASSLRVARSDTQYF TGTGCCAGCAGCCTCAGGGTAGCTCGGTCAGATACGCAGTATTTT
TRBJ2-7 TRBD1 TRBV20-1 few CSARLDRGVYEQYF TGCAGTGCTAGATTGGACAGGGGCGTATACGAGCAGTACTTC
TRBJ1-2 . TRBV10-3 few CAISGGRERIFYGYTF TGTGCCATCAGCGGAGGAAGGGAAAGGATCTTCTATGGCTACACCTTC
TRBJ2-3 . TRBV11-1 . CASSTGLLSTDTQYF TGTGCCAGCAGCACGGGACTCCTCAGCACAGATACGCAGTATTTT
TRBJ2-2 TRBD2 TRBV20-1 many CSATQAGVPAGELFF TGCAGTGCTACCCAGGCGGGGGTCCCAGCCGGGGAGCTGTTTTTT
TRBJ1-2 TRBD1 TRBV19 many CASSADRVLSYTF TGTGCCAGTAGTGCCGACAGGGTTTTGAGCTACACCTTC
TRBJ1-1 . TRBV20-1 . CSATRTGSNTEAFF TGCAGTGCTACCAGAACAGGGTCGAACACTGAAGCTTTCTTT
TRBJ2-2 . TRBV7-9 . CASSALVMNTGELFF TGTGCCAGCAGCGCACTAGTGATGAACACCGGGGAGCTGTTTTTT
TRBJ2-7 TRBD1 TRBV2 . CASMGQVPSEQYF TGTGCCAGCATGGGACAGGTACCCTCCGAGCAGTACTTC
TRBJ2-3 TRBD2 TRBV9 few CASSVDSGGHDTQYF TGTGCCAGCAGCGTAGACAGCGGGGGTCATGATACGCAGTATTTT
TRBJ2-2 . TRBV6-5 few CASSYRSGPINTGELFF TGTGCCAGCAGTTACAGATCGGGTCCGATAAACACCGGGGAGCTGTTTTTT
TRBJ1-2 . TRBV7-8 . CASSLAGTRYGYTF TGTGCCAGCAGCCTAGCTGGGACAAGATATGGCTACACCTTC
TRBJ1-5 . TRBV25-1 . CASSARGDQPQHF TGTGCCAGCAGCGCTAGGGGTGATCAGCCCCAGCATTTT
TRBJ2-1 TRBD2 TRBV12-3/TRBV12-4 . CASSQHSLADNEQFF TGTGCCAGCAGCCAACACTCACTAGCGGACAATGAGCAGTTCTTC
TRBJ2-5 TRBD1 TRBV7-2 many CASSHDRGETQYF TGTGCCAGCAGCCACGACAGGGGGGAGACCCAGTACTTC
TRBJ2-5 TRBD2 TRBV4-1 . CASSQGGWASGVQETQYF TGCGCCAGCAGCCAAGGAGGTTGGGCTAGCGGGGTCCAAGAGACCCAGTACTTC
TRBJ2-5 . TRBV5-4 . CASSPPGGSKETQYF TGTGCCAGCAGCCCCCCAGGGGGGTCCAAAGAGACCCAGTACTTC
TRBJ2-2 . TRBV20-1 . CSASGRLTRGGINTGELFF TGCAGTGCTAGCGGACGATTGACGAGGGGGGGGATCAACACCGGGGAGCTGTTTTTT
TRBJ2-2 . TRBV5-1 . CASSWSGTPNTGELFF TGCGCCAGCAGCTGGTCCGGGACACCCAACACCGGGGAGCTGTTTTTT
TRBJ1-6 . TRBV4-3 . CASSPRASSSPLHF TGCGCCAGCAGCCCGCGGGCCTCTAGCTCACCCCTCCACTTT
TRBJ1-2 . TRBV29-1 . CSVEAMRRNPHGYTF TGCAGCGTTGAAGCGATGAGGCGGAACCCCCATGGCTACACCTTC
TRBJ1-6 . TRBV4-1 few CASRRIGVTNSPLHF TGCGCCAGCCGCCGAATCGGGGTTACAAATTCACCCCTCCACTTT
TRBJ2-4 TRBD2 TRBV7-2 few CASSRRSLAGAGTIQYF TGTGCCAGCAGCCGAAGATCGCTAGCGGGGGCCGGTACCATTCAGTACTTC
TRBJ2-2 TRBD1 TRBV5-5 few CASSSGTGWELFF TGTGCCAGCAGCTCGGGGACAGGGTGGGAGCTGTTTTTT
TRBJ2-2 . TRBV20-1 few CSASGGLNTGELFF TGCAGTGCTAGTGGGGGGTTAAACACCGGGGAGCTGTTTTTT
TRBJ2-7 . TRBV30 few CACRGPGYEQYF TGTGCCTGCCGGGGCCCTGGCTACGAGCAGTACTTC